This entry lists 21 T cell receptor beta chains sequenced from one sample in a study of T cell responses to AZD1222 COVID-19 vaccine. Assay: immunoSEQ multiplex PCR; the TCRdb copy retains only in-frame clones and omits some. This sample yields more than 150,000 clones, of which around 92% are seen a single time; about 10% belongs to the top ten. Sample: peripheral blood, taken on day 0 of AZD1222 vaccination. The receptor source for this set is an adult in good health.

This chain connects TRBV30 to TRBJ1-6; D is perhaps TRBD1 (5 bases). The V end lost 0 bases, the J end lost 10 bases, and 10 bases lay between the germline ends. In germline, CDR1 is GTSNPN, CDR2 SVGIG (reference sequence). The CDR3 is 13 amino acids. The CDR3 is CAWSVRGGSPLHF. CDR3 coding DNA: TGTGCCTGGAGTGTAAGGGGAGGCTCACCCCTCCACTTT.

V gene TRBV6-6 combines with J gene TRBJ1-2, with D possibly matching TRBD1 (6 bases). CDR3 size: 13 residues. Germline assignment: CDR1 MNHNY and CDR2 SVGAGI (reference sequence). Trimming removed 7 bases from V and 2 bases from J, with 11 bases in between. The CDR3 DNA reads as TGTGCCAGCACCCCGCAGGGGAACTATGGCTACACCTTC. Translated, it gives CASTPQGNYGYTF.

The chain links TRBV5-1 to TRBJ2-1; D is uncertain. Germline loops: CDR1 SGHRS, CDR2 YFSETQ. V lost 0 bases and J lost 0, with 4 bases in between. The CDR3 is 14 amino acids. The CDR3 DNA sequence: TGCGCCAGCAGCTTGGAAAGCTCCTACAATGAGCAGTTCTTC. It translates to CASSLESSYNEQFF.

The rearrangement uses TRBV7-2 and TRBJ2-1, with D perhaps TRBD1 (7 bases). V was clipped by 3 bases and J by 5 bases, with 17 bases between them. Germline V lookup: CDR1 SGHTA, CDR2 FQGNSA. CDR3 length equals 16 residues. This chain's CDR3 is CASSLTQGGGHNEQFF. The CDR3 nucleotides read TGTGCCAGCAGCTTGACTCAGGGGGGAGGACACAATGAGCAGTTCTTC.

This chain uses TRBV19 with TRBJ1-5; TRBD1 might be the D (5 bases). The CDR3 loop spans 14 amino acids. CDR1 and CDR2 from the germline V gene are LNHDA and SQIVND (reference sequence). V was pared by 1 base and J by 11 bases, with 15 bases between. The CDR3 coding sequence is TGTGCCAGTAGTATAGTCGCCCCGGGGGGGACCCAGCATTTT. The encoded protein is CASSIVAPGGTQHF.

The V and J genes are TRBV6-5 and TRBJ1-3; D unresolved. Trimming removed 7 bases from V and 2 bases from J, with 15 bases in between. Per the germline V gene, CDR1 is MNHEY and CDR2 is SVGAGI. The CDR3 sequence is 15 residues long. CDR3 nucleotides: TGTGCCAGCAACGGCAGAGAAATAGCTGGAAACACCATATATTTT. Encoded protein: CASNGREIAGNTIYF.

The chain recombines TRBV6-2 or TRBV6-3 with TRBJ2-1, with D perhaps matching TRBD2 (5 bases). V lost 6 bases and J 4 bases, leaving 22 bases between the germline ends. The CDR3 is 17 residues long. Germline assignment: CDR1 MNHEY and CDR2 SVGEGT. This CDR3 reads CASSLPLSRGEYNEQFF. The CDR3 DNA reads as TGTGCCAGCAGCCTACCTCTTAGCCGGGGAGAATACAATGAGCAGTTCTTC.

V and J are TRBV27 and TRBJ2-3; perhaps TRBD2 as D (6 bases). Germline V CDR1 and CDR2: MNHEY, SMNVEV (reference sequence). V was cut by 0 bases and J by 4 bases, with 17 bases left in between. This CDR3 is 17 amino acids long. The CDR3 reads CASSLSMAGLDADTQYF. CDR3 DNA sequence: TGTGCCAGCAGTTTATCGATGGCGGGATTAGACGCAGATACGCAGTATTTT.

The chain couples TRBV18 to TRBJ2-3; no definite D call. The CDR3 contains 14 residues. Germline V gene sequence: CDR1 KGHSH, CDR2 LQKENI. V was trimmed by 2 bases and J by 4 bases, leaving 10 bases between them. The CDR3 loop is CASSPESVADTQYF. The DNA for the CDR3 is TGTGCCAGCTCACCAGAGTCAGTCGCAGATACGCAGTATTTT.

The rearrangement links TRBV5-5 to TRBJ1-1; D is uncertain. The germline V gene has CDR1 SGHKS and CDR2 YYEKEE (reference sequence). Trimming removed 4 bases from V and 1 base from J, with 17 bases in between. CDR3 length equals 16 residues. DNA for the CDR3: TGTGCCAGCAGCGCCCGGGCTAACTCGGGGAACACTGAAGCTTTCTTT. This gives the protein CASSARANSGNTEAFF.

The chain couples TRBV5-6 to TRBJ2-2; D is ambiguous. This CDR3 has 12 residues. CDR1 and CDR2 from the germline V gene are SGHDT and YYEEEE. Trimming removed 6 bases from V and 2 bases from J, with 5 bases in between. The CDR3 spells CASTANTGELFF. The CDR3 nucleotides are TGTGCCAGCACCGCTAACACCGGGGAGCTGTTTTTT.

This CDR3 is CASSVASREGAGELFF. CDR3 bases: TGTGCCAGCAGCGTAGCTTCCAGGGAAGGGGCCGGGGAGCTGTTTTTT. This chain uses TRBV9 with TRBJ2-2; TRBD1 is a possible D gene (5 bases). CDR3 length: 16 amino acids. Germline V gene lookup returns CDR1 SGDLS and CDR2 YYNGEE. V was clipped by 0 bases and J by 6 bases, with 15 bases between them.

The chain uses TRBV18 and TRBJ2-5; no reliable D call. Looked up from germline, CDR1 is KGHSH and CDR2 is LQKENI. Trimming took off 2 bases at V and 5 bases at J, with 9 bases between the two ends. The CDR3 consists of 13 residues. This CDR3 reads CASSPALGETQYF. The CDR3 DNA reads TGTGCCAGCTCACCAGCGCTCGGGGAGACCCAGTACTTC.

CDR3 amino acids: CAISDVGTGNTIYF. For the CDR3, the DNA is TGTGCCATCAGTGATGTGGGAACTGGAAACACCATATATTTT. This sequence joins TRBV10-3 and TRBJ1-3; D unclear. The length of the CDR3 is 14 residues. Per germline, CDR1 ENHRY and CDR2 SYGVKD. V was cut by 3 bases and J by 2 bases, with 8 bases left in between.

The V call is TRBV28, the J call TRBJ2-1, with TRBD2 matching over 12 bases. CDR3 length: 18 residues. In germline, CDR1 is MDHEN, CDR2 SYDVKM. J lost 3 bases, V lost 3 bases, and 9 bases had no gene match. The CDR3 sequence is CASSFGATSGSYYNEQFF. The DNA of the CDR3 is TGTGCCAGCAGTTTCGGGGCGACTAGCGGGAGTTACTACAATGAGCAGTTCTTC.

The chain couples TRBV5-6 to TRBJ1-4; D is perhaps TRBD1 (5 bases). Germline V CDR1 and CDR2: SGHDT, YYEEEE. V was pared by 7 bases and J by 11 bases, with 27 bases between. The CDR3 has 16 residues. For the CDR3, the DNA is TGTGCCAGCTCCTGGGGCCCCGGGGAGTTGGGTGGCAAACTGTTTTTT. Encoded protein: CASSWGPGELGGKLFF.

The V gene is TRBV6-5, the J gene TRBJ2-1; unclear D gene. The germline V gene has CDR1 MNHEY and CDR2 SVGAGI. V was trimmed by 0 bases and J by 0 bases, leaving 9 bases between them. CDR3 size: 16 residues. In DNA form, the CDR3 reads TGTGCCAGCAGTTACTCATGGCTGTACTCCTACAATGAGCAGTTCTTC. It codes for CASSYSWLYSYNEQFF.

The chain employs TRBV11-2 and TRBJ1-1; no definite D call. Germline V CDR1 and CDR2: SGHAT, FQNNGV. This CDR3 contains 12 residues. The germline V and J ends were trimmed by 0 bases and 7 bases, with 6 bases remaining between them. The CDR3 DNA is TGTGCCAGCAGCTTAGAGCGTGATGAAGCTTTCTTT. Its translation is CASSLERDEAFF.

The DNA for the CDR3 is TGTGCCAGTAGTATAGGACAGGGTGGCGTTCGAGAGACCCAGTACTTC. It encodes CASSIGQGGVRETQYF. The chain combines TRBV19 with TRBJ2-5; 7 bases are shared with TRBD1. CDR1 and CDR2 (germline): LNHDA, SQIVND (reference sequence). The CDR3 runs 16 residues. With 1 base clipped from V and 4 bases from J, the junction kept 9 bases outside the gene matches.

This chain links TRBV27 with TRBJ2-7; D possibly uses TRBD1 or TRBD2 (5 bases each). Per the germline V gene, CDR1 is MNHEY and CDR2 is SMNVEV (reference sequence). V was trimmed by 6 bases and J by 6 bases, leaving 15 bases between them. This CDR3 spans 13 amino acids. The CDR3 spells CASSQGTKGEQYV. In nucleotides, the CDR3 is TGTGCCAGCAGCCAAGGGACGAAGGGCGAGCAGTACGTC.

The chain has TRBV28 and TRBJ1-3, with D perhaps matching TRBD1 (6 bases). The CDR3 totals 14 residues. The V gene lost 3 bases and the J gene lost 6 bases, with 12 bases spanning the gap. Germline CDR1 reads MDHEN; CDR2 reads SYDVKM. CDR3 sequence (DNA): TGTGCCAGCAGTTTCTCTCAGGGGTTAAACACCATATATTTT. Translated: CASSFSQGLNTIYF.